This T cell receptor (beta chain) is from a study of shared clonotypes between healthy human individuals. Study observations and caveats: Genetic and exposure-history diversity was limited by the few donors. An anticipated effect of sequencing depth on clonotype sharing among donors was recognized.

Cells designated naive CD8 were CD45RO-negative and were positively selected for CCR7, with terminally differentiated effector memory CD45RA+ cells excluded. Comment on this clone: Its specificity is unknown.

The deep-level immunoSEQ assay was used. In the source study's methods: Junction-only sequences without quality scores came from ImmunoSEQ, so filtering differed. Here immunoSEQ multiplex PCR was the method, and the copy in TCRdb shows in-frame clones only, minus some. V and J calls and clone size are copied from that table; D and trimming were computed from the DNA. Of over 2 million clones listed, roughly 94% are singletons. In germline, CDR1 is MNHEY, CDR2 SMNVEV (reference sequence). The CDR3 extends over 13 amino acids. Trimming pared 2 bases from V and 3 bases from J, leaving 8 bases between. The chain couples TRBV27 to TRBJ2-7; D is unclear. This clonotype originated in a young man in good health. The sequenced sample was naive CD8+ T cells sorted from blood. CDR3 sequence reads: CASSLAPFYEQYF. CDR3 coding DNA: TGTGCCAGCAGTTTAGCCCCTTTCTACGAGCAGTACTTC.